This T cell receptor (beta chain) was documented in a study of cytomegalovirus exposure and HLA in healthy donors. Findings and caveats of the study: Within an earlier analysis, most TCR beta V segments proved productive either about 90% or about 30% of the time.

For this clone: Its antigen is currently unknown.

The germline V gene has CDR1 SEHNR and CDR2 FQNEAQ (reference sequence). V dropped 5 bases and J dropped 5 bases, with 21 bases sitting between them. This CDR3 is built from 16 residues. The PCR was carried out with 60 Vbeta primers and 13 Jbeta primers. Some clones are missing from TCRdb's copy, which holds only in-frame ones; the method was immunoSEQ multiplex PCR. The table has roughly 200,000 clones, around 80% seen once. The source is a man aged 45-60 years in good health and CMV-seronegative. The genes are TRBV7-9 and TRBJ1-1; no definite D call. What was sequenced was PBMCs. Here the CDR3 DNA reads TGTGCCAGCAGCCTTAGCGGAGGGCTTTCAGGTACTGAAGCTTTCTTT. As protein: CASSLSGGLSGTEAFF. Together with reference TRBV7-9 and TRBJ1-1, the CDR3 gives the full variable domain: DTGVSQNPRHKITKRGQNVTFRCDPISEHNRLYWYRQTLGQGPEFLTYFQNEAQLEKSRLLSDRFSAERPKGSFSTLEIQRTEQGDSAMYLCASSLSGGLSGTEAFFGQGTRLTVV.